The rows below give T cell receptor beta chains drawn from one sample of a study of cytomegalovirus exposure and HLA in healthy donors. Method: immunoSEQ multiplex PCR; TCRdb's copy keeps in-frame clones and lacks some. Of about 140,000 clones in the sample, approximately 71% were seen once. The source material was PBMCs. These receptors were taken from a man aged 35-49 years in good health and CMV-seronegative. Both conserved end residues are part of each CDR3. The order of the fields is clone size, V gene, D gene, J gene, CDR3 DNA, CDR3 protein. D genes are given only for firm matches. Rows may omit the clone size; those that give it use once, few, many or a size class.

size: -
V: TRBV11-2
D: -
J: TRBJ1-4
DNA: TGTGCCAGCAGCGTTAGGGGGTTGACTAATGAAAAACTGTTTTTT
CDR3: CASSVRGLTNEKLFF

size: -
V: TRBV4-2
D: -
J: TRBJ1-5
DNA: TGTGCCAGCAGCCAAGCGACAGAAAGTACTCAGCCCCAGCATTTT
CDR3: CASSQATESTQPQHF

size: -
V: TRBV5-4
D: -
J: TRBJ1-1
DNA: TGTGCCAGCAGCCCAGCAAAGACAGGCAACACTGAAGCTTTCTTT
CDR3: CASSPAKTGNTEAFF

size: -
V: TRBV18
D: TRBD2
J: TRBJ2-3
DNA: TGTGCCAGCTCACCGTGGAGCGGGGGGACTAGCACAGATACGCAGTATTTT
CDR3: CASSPWSGGTSTDTQYF

size: -
V: TRBV11-2
D: TRBD2
J: TRBJ2-7
DNA: TGTGCCAGCAGCTTATACGTGGGGGGGTACGAGCAGTACTTC
CDR3: CASSLYVGGYEQYF

size: -
V: TRBV6-5
D: -
J: TRBJ2-5
DNA: TGTGCCAGCACGGTGGGGGGTTTCCCAGAGACCCAGTACTTC
CDR3: CASTVGGFPETQYF

size: -
V: TRBV19
D: TRBD2
J: TRBJ2-3
DNA: TGTGCCAGTAGTACCGGACTAGCGGGGGCTTCTGGAGATACGCAGTATTTT
CDR3: CASSTGLAGASGDTQYF

size: -
V: TRBV28
D: -
J: TRBJ1-1
DNA: TGTGCCAGCAGCCTACAGGGAACTGAAGCTTTCTTT
CDR3: CASSLQGTEAFF

size: -
V: TRBV7-2
D: TRBD2
J: TRBJ2-3
DNA: TGTGCCAGCAGCTCGGCTAGCGGGGTGAGCACAGATACGCAGTATTTT
CDR3: CASSSASGVSTDTQYF

size: -
V: TRBV12-5
D: TRBD1
J: TRBJ2-3
DNA: TGTGCTAGTGCTCGACCGGGACAGCACACAGATACGCAGTATTTT
CDR3: CASARPGQHTDTQYF

size: -
V: TRBV18
D: -
J: TRBJ1-5
DNA: TGTGCCAGCTCAGCGCTACAGGGAGATTCTCAGCCCCAGCATTTT
CDR3: CASSALQGDSQPQHF

size: -
V: TRBV7-9
D: -
J: TRBJ1-4
DNA: TGTGCCAGCAGCCTACAGGCGATAGCTAATGAAAAACTGTTTTTT
CDR3: CASSLQAIANEKLFF

size: -
V: TRBV11-2
D: -
J: TRBJ2-6
DNA: TGTGCCAGCAGCTTAGATACAGAACGGAGGCCTGGGGCCAACGTCCTGACTTTC
CDR3: CASSLDTERRPGANVLTF

size: -
V: TRBV29-1
D: TRBD1
J: TRBJ1-2
DNA: TGCAGCGTTGAGGGACAGGGGAACTATGGCTACACCTTC
CDR3: CSVEGQGNYGYTF

size: -
V: TRBV2
D: -
J: TRBJ1-6
DNA: TGTGCCAGCAGCGTCACTCCAGGGGTACCCCTCCACTTT
CDR3: CASSVTPGVPLHF

size: -
V: TRBV7-3
D: TRBD1
J: TRBJ2-2
DNA: TGTGCCAGCAGCTTCGACCCGACAGGGGTGAACACCGGGGAGCTGTTTTTT
CDR3: CASSFDPTGVNTGELFF

size: once
V: TRBV28
D: TRBD1
J: TRBJ1-3
DNA: TGTGCCAGCAGTCCCTCGATCGGACAGGGCGAAAACACCATATATTTT
CDR3: CASSPSIGQGENTIYF

size: -
V: TRBV9
D: TRBD1
J: TRBJ1-3
DNA: TGTGCCAGCAGCGACGGGACAGACTTCGGAAACACCATATATTTT
CDR3: CASSDGTDFGNTIYF

size: -
V: TRBV7-9
D: TRBD1
J: TRBJ1-4
DNA: TGTTCCAGCAGCCCGAAGGTGGGACAGGGGCATGAAAAACTGTTTTTT
CDR3: CSSSPKVGQGHEKLFF

size: -
V: TRBV28
D: TRBD1
J: TRBJ2-1
DNA: TGTGCCAGCAGATTCGGCGGAAGCCAGGGGGACAATGAGCAGTTCTTC
CDR3: CASRFGGSQGDNEQFF

size: -
V: TRBV5-6
D: -
J: TRBJ1-5
DNA: TGTGCCAGCAGCTTGGCCGTATCGGGTCAGCCCCAGCATTTT
CDR3: CASSLAVSGQPQHF

size: -
V: TRBV5-1
D: TRBD1
J: TRBJ1-6
DNA: TGCGCCAGCAGCTTGCAGGGGGGAGCTTCACCCCTCCACTTT
CDR3: CASSLQGGASPLHF

size: few
V: TRBV5-1
D: -
J: TRBJ1-1
DNA: TGCGCCAGCAGCCCCCCCGCGGGAAGCACTGAAGCTTTCTTT
CDR3: CASSPPAGSTEAFF

size: once
V: TRBV7-9
D: -
J: TRBJ1-5
DNA: TGTGCCAGCAGCCCACAGTGGGATCAGCCCCAGCATTTT
CDR3: CASSPQWDQPQHF

size: -
V: TRBV28
D: -
J: TRBJ1-1
DNA: TGTGCCAGCATAACAGGTTTCAACACTGAAGCTTTCTTT
CDR3: CASITGFNTEAFF

size: -
V: TRBV13
D: TRBD1
J: TRBJ1-2
DNA: TGTGCCAGCAGCCCACCGGGACAGGGGGCAGGAGGCTACACCTTC
CDR3: CASSPPGQGAGGYTF

size: -
V: TRBV9
D: TRBD2
J: TRBJ2-3
DNA: TGTGCCAGCAGCGAAGGACTAGGAGCAGATACGCAGTATTTT
CDR3: CASSEGLGADTQYF

size: once
V: TRBV28
D: -
J: TRBJ1-5
DNA: TGTGCCGGGCAGGGTTATAGCAATCAGCCCCAGCATTTT
CDR3: CAGQGYSNQPQHF

size: few
V: TRBV7-2
D: -
J: TRBJ1-1
DNA: TGTGCCAGCAGTTCACAGGGTGAGGGCACTGAAGCTTTCTTT
CDR3: CASSSQGEGTEAFF

size: -
V: TRBV5-1
D: TRBD1
J: TRBJ1-5
DNA: TGCGCCAGCAGCTTGGGACCAGGACAGGGGTATCAGCCCCAGCATTTT
CDR3: CASSLGPGQGYQPQHF

size: -
V: TRBV6-1
D: TRBD1
J: TRBJ2-7
DNA: TGTGCCAGCAGTGTGGAGGGACAGGGAGTCTACGAGCAGTACTTC
CDR3: CASSVEGQGVYEQYF

size: -
V: TRBV5-1
D: TRBD2
J: TRBJ2-1
DNA: TGCGCCAGCAGCTTGGGGACTAGCGGGGGGGCGCGGGAGCAGTTCTTC
CDR3: CASSLGTSGGAREQFF

size: -
V: TRBV6-5
D: -
J: TRBJ1-2
DNA: TGTGCCAGCAGCCCCGGGACACCTAACTATGGCTACACCTTC
CDR3: CASSPGTPNYGYTF

size: -
V: TRBV6-5
D: TRBD2
J: TRBJ2-1
DNA: TGTGCCAGCAGTCGAGGACTAGCGGGCAATGAGCAGTTCTTC
CDR3: CASSRGLAGNEQFF

size: -
V: TRBV6-1
D: -
J: TRBJ2-1
DNA: TGTGCCAGCAGTGCCAGTGGGGGGGGGCCTGGTGAGCAGTTCTTC
CDR3: CASSASGGGPGEQFF

size: -
V: TRBV2
D: TRBD1
J: TRBJ1-3
DNA: TGTGCCAGCAGCGGAGGGGGCGCGGGTTCTGGAAACACCATATATTTT
CDR3: CASSGGGAGSGNTIYF

size: once
V: TRBV5-6
D: -
J: TRBJ1-3
DNA: TGTGCCAGCAGCTCCTCTCCGACAGCCTCTGGAAACACCATATATTTT
CDR3: CASSSSPTASGNTIYF

size: -
V: TRBV10-3
D: -
J: TRBJ2-5
DNA: TGTGCCATCAGTGATGCCGGCCAAGAGACCCAGTACTTC
CDR3: CAISDAGQETQYF

size: -
V: TRBV18
D: -
J: TRBJ1-2
DNA: TGTGCCAGCTCACCAAGGCGGGGGGCTGATGGCTACACCTTC
CDR3: CASSPRRGADGYTF

size: few
V: TRBV7-2
D: TRBD1
J: TRBJ1-4
DNA: TGTGCCAGCAACAGGGGCGGATATGAAAAACTGTTTTTT
CDR3: CASNRGGYEKLFF

size: -
V: TRBV7-8
D: TRBD1
J: TRBJ1-4
DNA: TGTGCCAGCAGCCATCCTCGGGACAGGGCATCCCAACGGGGTGAAAAACTGTTTTTT
CDR3: CASSHPRDRASQRGEKLFF

size: -
V: TRBV7-9
D: -
J: TRBJ1-4
DNA: TGTGCCAGCAGCCCGCGAGCCGGCAGGGCCGAAAATGAAAAACTGTTTTTT
CDR3: CASSPRAGRAENEKLFF

size: -
V: TRBV5-8
D: -
J: TRBJ2-3
DNA: TGTGCCAGCAGCTTGGGCAGAAACACAGATACGCAGTATTTT
CDR3: CASSLGRNTDTQYF

size: -
V: TRBV4-1
D: TRBD1
J: TRBJ1-5
DNA: TGCGCCAGCAGCCTCAGGGGGAATAGCAATCAGCCCCAGCATTTT
CDR3: CASSLRGNSNQPQHF

size: few
V: TRBV4-1
D: TRBD1
J: TRBJ2-7
DNA: TGCGCCAGCAGCTTCGGCGGACAGGGAGACTACGAGCAGTACTTC
CDR3: CASSFGGQGDYEQYF

size: -
V: TRBV15
D: -
J: TRBJ2-1
DNA: TGTGCCACCAGCAGAGATCTCGGGAAGAGCCTGCAGTTCTTC
CDR3: CATSRDLGKSLQFF

size: -
V: TRBV6-5
D: TRBD1
J: TRBJ1-1
DNA: TGTGCCAGCAGGGGGACAGGGGCCTATACTGAAGCTTTCTTT
CDR3: CASRGTGAYTEAFF

size: few
V: TRBV2
D: -
J: TRBJ1-1
DNA: TGTGCCAGCGGGCCAAACACTGAAGCTTTCTTT
CDR3: CASGPNTEAFF

size: few
V: TRBV5-4
D: TRBD1
J: TRBJ1-2
DNA: TGTGCCAGCAGCTCTAGACAGGGGGATAGCTACACCTTC
CDR3: CASSSRQGDSYTF

size: -
V: TRBV7-9
D: -
J: TRBJ1-2
DNA: TGTGCCAGCAGCTACCTTGGCCCGGACAAACAGAGAGCTAACTATGGCTACACCTTC
CDR3: CASSYLGPDKQRANYGYTF

size: -
V: TRBV5-1
D: -
J: TRBJ2-2
DNA: TGCGCCAGCAGCTTGACTTTCGAGGGCACCGGGGAGCTGTTTTTT
CDR3: CASSLTFEGTGELFF

size: few
V: TRBV6-5
D: -
J: TRBJ2-6
DNA: TGTGCCAGTCTATCTGGGGCCAACGTCCTGACTTTC
CDR3: CASLSGANVLTF

size: -
V: TRBV7-2
D: -
J: TRBJ2-3
DNA: TGTGCCAGCAGCTACGGAGATACGCAGTATTTT
CDR3: CASSYGDTQYF

size: -
V: TRBV28
D: TRBD2
J: TRBJ2-1
DNA: TGTGCCAGCAAGTTTAGGTGGCTAGCGGGGGGCCCCTCCTACAATGAGCAGTTCTTC
CDR3: CASKFRWLAGGPSYNEQFF

size: once
V: TRBV7-8
D: -
J: TRBJ1-3
DNA: TGTGCCAGCAGCGAGACTCCAGCCTCTGGAAACACCATATATTTT
CDR3: CASSETPASGNTIYF